Reported below is one TCR beta chain. After removal of 6 bases from V and 7 bases from J, the junction contained 6 bases not matched to a gene. This CDR3 is 14 amino acids long. Germline lookup yields CDR1 MNHNY and CDR2 SVGAGI (reference sequence). Per the original data handling: For nucleated cells, counts were estimated from reference gene primer amplification. TCRdb's copy holds only in-frame clones and misses some; the assay was immunoSEQ multiplex PCR. That table supplies the V and J calls and clone size; D and trimming were determined from the DNA. The sample contains about 17,000 clones, about 80% of which appear only once. This sample was included in a study of blood T cell repertoires in COVID-19. For the study at large: Specimens from acute and convalescent COVID-19 originated in the United States, Italy and Spain. T cells, B-cell-depleted T cells, or PBMCs provided the cDNA or gDNA that served as material.

The origin of this receptor is a man between 60 and 75 years old with active or convalescent COVID-19. Input material: peripheral blood. This chain uses TRBV6-6 with TRBJ2-4; 10 bases align to TRBD1. The DNA for the CDR3 is TGTGCCAGCAGCCTGGGGACAGGGGAGAACATTCAGTACTTC. Amino acid sequence: CASSLGTGENIQYF.